Listed below are T cell receptor beta chains from one sample, sequenced in a study of shared clonotypes between healthy human individuals. Clones were read by immunoSEQ multiplex PCR, and TCRdb kept only the in-frame ones, dropping some. The data show roughly 2,500,000 clones, more than 85% seen once. The sample consisted of naive CD4+ T cells from PBMCs. These receptors came from a young man in good health. Some clones in this sample may be carry-over from other donors' samples. CDR3s include the opening cysteine and the closing phenylalanine or tryptophan. The D gene is left open where the match is weak. The size entry is marked missing in some rows and otherwise reads once, few, many or a size class.

>TRBD2|TRBV6-5|NA|TRBJ2-7
CASSYAGTSGRYEQYF
TGTGCCAGCAGTTACGCCGGGACTAGCGGGAGATACGAGCAGTACTTC
>NA|TRBV28|NA|TRBJ2-1
CASSLSGDFISSYNEQFF
TGTGCCAGCAGTTTATCCGGCGACTTCATTAGCTCCTACAATGAGCAGTTCTTC
>NA|TRBV19|NA|TRBJ2-3
CASSSGARDTQYF
TGTGCCAGTAGTTCGGGGGCGCGAGATACGCAGTATTTT
>TRBD1|TRBV4-1|once|TRBJ2-3
CASSQFNRDSHTQYF
TGCGCCAGCAGCCAATTTAATCGGGACAGCCATACGCAGTATTTT
>NA|TRBV5-1|NA|TRBJ1-2
CASSLAQGDGYTF
TGCGCCAGCAGCTTGGCACAGGGAGACGGCTACACCTTC
>NA|TRBV19|NA|TRBJ1-2
CASSSAGLAFYGYTF
TGTGCCAGTAGCTCGGCGGGGTTGGCGTTCTATGGCTACACCTTC
>NA|TRBV5-6|NA|TRBJ2-7
CASSLSGGTFEEQYF
TGTGCCAGCAGCTTGAGTGGGGGGACGTTTGAGGAGCAGTACTTC
>TRBD1|TRBV10-3|NA|TRBJ1-5
CAITPGQNQPQHF
TGTGCCATCACTCCGGGACAGAATCAGCCCCAGCATTTT
>NA|TRBV11-2|once|TRBJ2-2
CASSLLSGLSNTGELFF
TGTGCCAGCAGCTTACTTTCTGGACTCTCAAACACCGGGGAGCTGTTTTTT
>TRBD1|TRBV7-3|NA|TRBJ1-1
CASSQDRGSTEAFF
TGTGCCAGCAGCCAAGACAGGGGGAGCACTGAAGCTTTCTTT
>TRBD1|TRBV15|NA|TRBJ1-1
CATSLEQGKTEAFF
TGTGCCACCAGCCTAGAACAGGGGAAGACTGAAGCTTTCTTT
>NA|TRBV5-1|NA|TRBJ2-7
CASSERDNFYEQYF
TGCGCCAGCTCGGAACGGGACAACTTCTACGAGCAGTACTTC
>TRBD2|TRBV28|NA|TRBJ2-1
CASSRLELAGGPSSYNEQFF
TGTGCCAGCAGCCGATTGGAACTAGCGGGAGGGCCAAGCTCCTACAATGAGCAGTTCTTC
>NA|TRBV9|NA|TRBJ2-2
CASSPHIGTANTGELFF
TGTGCCAGCAGCCCCCATATAGGGACGGCGAACACCGGGGAGCTGTTTTTT
>NA|TRBV11-2|NA|TRBJ1-2
CASSLEARGYTF
TGTGCCAGCAGCTTAGAGGCGAGGGGCTACACCTTC
>NA|TRBV28|NA|TRBJ1-3
CASRPLSSGNTIYF
TGTGCCAGCAGACCGTTGAGCTCTGGAAACACCATATATTTT
>TRBD1|TRBV6-1|NA|TRBJ1-4
CASSAQGFDGLLFF
TGTGCCAGCAGTGCACAGGGGTTCGACGGATTACTGTTTTTT
>TRBD2|TRBV9|NA|TRBJ2-5
CASNREGPETQYF
TGTGCCAGCAACCGGGAGGGTCCAGAGACCCAGTACTTC
>TRBD2|TRBV9|NA|TRBJ2-3
CASSALAGGLDTQYF
TGTGCCAGCAGCGCCCTAGCGGGAGGGTTAGATACGCAGTATTTT
>NA|TRBV5-1|NA|TRBJ1-6
CASSLGRPYNSPLHF
TGCGCCAGCAGCTTGGGGAGACCGTATAATTCACCCCTCCACTTT
>NA|TRBV6-1|NA|TRBJ2-3
CASSEGVADTQYF
TGTGCCAGCAGTGAAGGGGTTGCGGATACGCAGTATTTT
>NA|TRBV28|NA|TRBJ1-4
CASSPRAGNNEKLFF
TGTGCCAGCAGTCCCCGGGCGGGGAATAATGAAAAACTGTTTTTT
>TRBD2|TRBV27|NA|TRBJ2-7
CASSRLAGTSYEQYF
TGTGCCAGCAGCCGACTAGCGGGGACCTCCTACGAGCAGTACTTC